These 8 T cell receptor beta chains share one sample of origin, sequenced in a study of blood T cell repertoires in COVID-19. Sequenced by immunoSEQ multiplex PCR; TCRdb stores in-frame clones only, minus some. The data hold around 30,000 clones, with more than 60% observed a single time. Sequenced sample: peripheral blood. The receptors shown here come from an older woman with active or convalescent COVID-19.

The genes are TRBV25-1 and TRBJ1-1; TRBD1 might be the D (6 bases). Germline V gives CDR1 MGHDK, CDR2 SYGVNS. This CDR3 comprises 14 residues. V was clipped by 7 bases and J by 7 bases, with 19 bases between them. The CDR3 DNA follows: TGTGCCAGCAAGAGACAAGAGTGGACAGATGAAGCTTTCTTT. Translation: CASKRQEWTDEAFF.

This clone was picked up one time. This chain connects TRBV3-1 (or the pseudogene TRBV3-2) to TRBJ1-2; D remains ambiguous. The CDR3 length is 14 residues. V lost 1 base and J 3 bases, leaving 9 bases between the germline ends. CDR1 is LGHDT and CDR2 is YNNKEL in the germline V gene (reference sequence). Written as DNA, the CDR3 is TGTGCCAGCAGCCAAGCCGGGCGGGACTATGGCTACACCTTC. Its translation: CASSQAGRDYGYTF.

The V gene is TRBV29-1, the J gene TRBJ1-2, with 7 bases fitting TRBD1. Germline CDR1 is SQVTM and CDR2 is ANQGSEA. This CDR3 has 13 residues. After removal of 6 bases from V and 0 bases from J, the junction contained 4 bases not matched to a gene. Here the CDR3 DNA reads TGCAGCGTAGGACAGGCCCCTAACTATGGCTACACCTTC. It encodes CSVGQAPNYGYTF.

This chain connects TRBV7-7 to TRBJ2-7; D is possibly TRBD2 (6 bases). Germline V lookup: CDR1 SSHAT, CDR2 FNYEAQ (reference sequence). The CDR3 spans 13 residues. V was pared by 5 bases and J by 3 bases, with 11 bases between. This CDR3 is CASSPNGGYEQYF. CDR3 nucleotide sequence: TGTGCCAGCAGCCCTAACGGGGGCTACGAGCAGTACTTC. Together with reference TRBV7-7 and TRBJ2-7, the CDR3 gives the full variable domain: GAGVSQSPRYKVTKRGQDVTLRCDPISSHATLYWYQQALGQGPEFLTYFNYEAQPDKSGLPSDRFSAERPEGSISTLTIQRTEQRDSAMYRCASSPNGGYEQYFGPGTRLTVT.

The J gene is TRBJ1-1, the V gene TRBV5-1, with 11 bases fitting TRBD1. Germline V gene sequence: CDR1 SGHRS, CDR2 YFSETQ. This CDR3 has 14 amino acids. J was trimmed by 5 bases and V by 4 bases; bases with no gene match: 4. CDR3 amino acids: CASSGQGARTEAFF. The CDR3 DNA follows: TGCGCCAGCAGCGGACAGGGGGCGCGGACTGAAGCTTTCTTT.

This chain uses TRBV19 with TRBJ2-7, with TRBD1 matching 7 bases. This CDR3 is built from 15 residues. Germline CDR1 LNHDA, CDR2 SQIVND (reference sequence). V lost 3 bases, J lost 2 bases, and 7 bases stayed unmatched. CDR3 sequence (DNA): TGTGCCAGTAGTATCGGGGACAGCGAAACCTACGAGCAGTACTTC. Residues: CASSIGDSETYEQYF.

This clone is a singleton in its sample. This chain uses TRBV5-5 with TRBJ2-1; D might be TRBD1 (5 bases). CDR3 length equals 12 residues. Trimming stripped 0 bases from V and 9 bases from J, with 7 bases between. The V gene's germline CDR1 is SGHKS and CDR2 YYEKEE (reference sequence). CDR3 nucleotide sequence: TGTGCCAGCAGCTTGGGGGGCTTTGAGCAGTTCTTC. It yields the protein CASSLGGFEQFF.

V and J are TRBV7-2 and TRBJ2-1, with 12 bases aligning to TRBD2. The CDR3 loop spans 16 amino acids. CDR1 is SGHTA, CDR2 FQGNSA, per germline. After removal of 5 bases from V and 5 bases from J, the junction contained 7 bases not matched to a gene. Here the CDR3 DNA reads TGTGCCAGCAGCCAATCCAGGACTAGCGGGAACAATGAGCAGTTCTTC. It encodes CASSQSRTSGNNEQFF. Combining the CDR3 with reference TRBV7-2 and TRBJ2-1 gives the whole variable domain GAGVSQSPSNKVTEKGKDVELRCDPISGHTALYWYRQSLGQGLEFLIYFQGNSAPDKSGLPSDRFSAERTGGSVSTLTIQRTQQEDSAVYLCASSQSRTSGNNEQFFGPGTRLTVL.